Following are 24 T cell receptor beta chains from one sample sequenced in a study of cytomegalovirus exposure and HLA in healthy donors. Method: immunoSEQ multiplex PCR; TCRdb's copy keeps in-frame clones and lacks some. The sample has 50,000 to 65,000 clones; 90% to 96% are singletons. The specimen sequenced was PBMCs. Receptors were obtained from a woman between 18 and 29 years old in good health and CMV-seronegative.

This chain joins TRBV28 and TRBJ2-5; TRBD1 agrees at 8 bases. This CDR3 has 14 residues. Germline lookup yields CDR1 MDHEN and CDR2 SYDVKM. V lost 7 bases to trimming and J lost 5 bases; unmatched junction nucleotides: 9. DNA of the CDR3: TGTGCCAGCATCCGGACAGGGTTTCGGGAGACCCAGTACTTC. It codes for CASIRTGFRETQYF.

This rearrangement joins TRBV29-1 to TRBJ2-3; 7 bases fit TRBD2. CDR1 and CDR2 from the germline V gene are SQVTM and ANQGSEA. This CDR3 is built from 13 residues. Trimming took 7 bases from V and 5 from J; bases not matched to a gene: 9. The CDR3 loop is CSADSGMGDTQYF. The CDR3 coding sequence is TGCAGCGCCGACAGCGGGATGGGAGATACGCAGTATTTT.

This chain uses TRBV18 with TRBJ2-3; D is ambiguous. CDR3 length equals 14 residues. Germline V gives CDR1 KGHSH, CDR2 LQKENI. Trimming stripped 3 bases from V and 0 bases from J, with 7 bases between. CDR3 coding DNA: TGTGCCAGCTCACCCCTACGGAGCACAGATACGCAGTATTTT. Amino acids: CASSPLRSTDTQYF.

The rearrangement uses TRBV21-1 and TRBJ2-3; the DNA was not compared with TRBD1, the D call given in the table. TRBV21-1 is termed a pseudogene. The CDR3 covers 17 residues. CDR3 amino acids: CASSKARTARSTDTQYF. In DNA, the CDR3 is TGTGCCAGCAGCAAAGCTCGAACAGCCCGAAGCACAGATACGCAGTATTTT.

J is TRBJ2-3 and V is TRBV27; possibly TRBD1 for D (5 bases). This CDR3 has 16 residues. V dropped 5 bases and J dropped 1 base, with 16 bases sitting between them. In germline, CDR1 is MNHEY, CDR2 SMNVEV (reference sequence). CDR3 coding DNA: TGTGCCAGCAGTCCTACCGCACAAGGGGGCACAGATACGCAGTATTTT. This translates into CASSPTAQGGTDTQYF.

Comment on this clone: Other DNA sequences from this sample encode an identical CDR3 as well. J is TRBJ2-1 and V is TRBV9, with 7 bases identical to TRBD2. The CDR3 loop spans 15 amino acids. Germline V gives CDR1 SGDLS, CDR2 YYNGEE. V trimming: 0 bases; J trimming: 0 bases; junction bases outside the gene matches: 0. DNA of the CDR3: TGTGCCAGCAGCGTAGGGGGGGGCTCCTACAATGAGCAGTTCTTC. This translates into CASSVGGGSYNEQFF.

V usage is TRBV6-4 and J usage is TRBJ1-2; 8 bases map to TRBD1. The germline V gene has CDR1 MRHNA and CDR2 SNTAGT. The CDR3 is 14 amino acids. V gave up 6 bases and J gave up 3 bases; unmatched junction bases: 6. The CDR3 nucleotides read TGTGCCAGCAGCCCAGGGGGCGGTGACTATGGCTACACCTTC. It is translated as CASSPGGGDYGYTF.

CDR3 bases: TGCAGCGAAAGGACCGGGACTAGCGGGAGGAATGAGCAGTTCTTC. Encoded protein: CSERTGTSGRNEQFF. V gene TRBV29-1 combines with J gene TRBJ2-1, with 15 bases fitting TRBD2. The CDR3 length is 15 residues. V gave up 7 bases and J gave up 7 bases; unmatched junction bases: 8. Germline V lookup: CDR1 SQVTM, CDR2 ANQGSEA.

The chain is built from TRBV11-1 and TRBJ2-1; 12 bases are a match to TRBD2. Losses at the gene ends were 5 bases for V and 2 bases for J; bases not matched to a gene: 4. The CDR3 runs 16 residues. Germline assignment: CDR1 SGHAT and CDR2 FQDESV (reference sequence). Here the CDR3 DNA reads TGTGCCAGCAGCCCCCTAGCGGGGGGGCCCTACAATGAGCAGTTCTTC. This gives the protein CASSPLAGGPYNEQFF.

The genes are TRBV4-3 and TRBJ1-5; D uncertain. CDR1 is LGHNA, CDR2 YSLEER, per germline. V was pared by 0 bases and J by 7 bases, with 13 bases between. There are 15 residues in the CDR3. The CDR3 bases are TGCGCCAGCAGCCAAGATTTCGGGGTAGGGCAGCCCCAGCATTTT. This gives the protein CASSQDFGVGQPQHF.

The J gene is TRBJ1-2, the V gene TRBV28; TRBD1 matches 9 bases. CDR3 length: 15 amino acids. The germline gives CDR1 MDHEN, CDR2 SYDVKM. Trimming at V came to 6 bases and at J to 4 bases, leaving 9 bases not matched to a gene. This CDR3 is CASSWGTGTVYGYTF. CDR3 coding DNA: TGTGCCAGCAGCTGGGGGACAGGGACCGTCTATGGCTACACCTTC.

This chain joins TRBV2 and TRBJ1-3, with unresolved D. CDR1 SNHLY and CDR2 FYNNEI come from the germline V gene. V dropped 4 bases and J dropped 0 bases, with 7 bases sitting between them. The CDR3 spans 14 residues. CDR3 protein: CASSGGRSGNTIYF. The CDR3 DNA is TGTGCCAGCAGTGGCGGGCGCTCTGGAAACACCATATATTTT.

This clone was seen just once. This chain joins TRBV6-6 and TRBJ1-2; TRBD1 is a possible D gene (5 bases). V shed 8 bases and J shed 8 bases, with 18 bases lying between them. The CDR3 has 13 residues. In germline, CDR1 is MNHNY, CDR2 SVGAGI (reference sequence). This CDR3 reads CASVWSTEVGYTF. The CDR3 DNA is TGTGCCAGCGTGTGGTCGACAGAGGTCGGCTACACCTTC.

The chain joins TRBV28 to TRBJ2-2, with 14 bases fitting TRBD2. The germline gives CDR1 MDHEN, CDR2 SYDVKM. The J segment lost 3 bases and the V segment lost 4 bases, leaving 4 bases of the junction unmatched. CDR3 length equals 17 residues. CDR3 residues: CASSSTSGRVDTGELFF. The CDR3 nucleotides read TGTGCCAGCAGTTCGACTAGCGGGAGGGTGGACACCGGGGAGCTGTTTTTT.

The V and J genes are TRBV30 and TRBJ2-1, with 7 bases aligning to TRBD2. This CDR3 spans 12 amino acids. With 7 bases clipped from V and 3 bases from J, the junction kept 3 bases outside the gene matches. Germline V gene sequence: CDR1 GTSNPN, CDR2 SVGIG (reference sequence). The CDR3 nucleotides are TGTGCCTCGAGCGGGAACTACAATGAGCAGTTCTTC. This gives the protein CASSGNYNEQFF.

The chain combines TRBV7-6 with TRBJ2-1, with D uncertain. Germline-derived CDR1 and CDR2 are SGHVS and FNYEAQ. The ends were cut back, 5 bases at V and 6 bases at J, with 8 bases in the middle. The CDR3 is made up of 12 amino acids. CDR3 nucleotide sequence: TGTGCCAGCAGCCCCGACTTCAATGAGCAGTTCTTC. This sequence encodes CASSPDFNEQFF.

The V gene is TRBV15, the J gene TRBJ1-3, with D possibly TRBD1 on 6 matching bases. Trimming removed 0 bases at V and 0 bases at J, with 15 bases between. The CDR3 length is 18 residues. Germline-derived CDR1 and CDR2 are LNHNV and YYDKDF (reference sequence). Here the CDR3 DNA reads TGTGCCACCAGCAGAGATCCGCGACAGGCGAACTCTGGAAACACCATATATTTT. Amino acid sequence: CATSRDPRQANSGNTIYF.

This clone was found once. This chain links TRBV7-9 with TRBJ1-3; 10 bases fit TRBD1. CDR1 is SEHNR and CDR2 is FQNEAQ in the germline V gene (reference sequence). J gave up 0 bases and V 2 bases, and 1 base lay outside the gene matches. The CDR3 has 16 residues. The CDR3: CASSLWTGGSGNTIYF. CDR3 nucleotides: TGTGCCAGCAGCTTATGGACAGGGGGCTCTGGAAACACCATATATTTT.

The chain employs TRBV11-3 and TRBJ2-7; a possible D gene is TRBD1 (6 bases). The CDR3 length is 13 residues. V dropped 5 bases and J dropped 2 bases, with 10 bases sitting between them. Germline CDR1 is SGHNT and CDR2 is YENEEA. The CDR3 DNA is TGTGCCAGCAGCCCGGGGACACCCTACGAGCAGTACTTC. It is translated as CASSPGTPYEQYF.

This clone was counted once. This rearrangement joins TRBV10-3 to TRBJ2-7; TRBD1 matches 10 bases. V was pared by 4 bases and J by 2 bases, with 8 bases of the junction left unmatched. CDR1 and CDR2 (germline): ENHRY, SYGVKD. The CDR3 is made up of 16 amino acids. CDR3 nucleotide sequence: TGTGCCATCAGTGCCCTGGGGGGACAGGGGCCCTACGAGCAGTACTTC. It codes for CAISALGGQGPYEQYF.

The chain has TRBV28 and TRBJ2-6, with 7 bases aligning to TRBD2. Germline V gene lookup returns CDR1 MDHEN and CDR2 SYDVKM. The CDR3 spans 17 residues. V dropped 7 bases and J dropped 0; count of bases not matched to a gene: 9. This chain's CDR3 is CASKSGATISGANVLTF. The CDR3 DNA sequence: TGTGCCAGCAAAAGCGGGGCAACAATCTCTGGGGCCAACGTCCTGACTTTC.

This clone is a singleton in its sample. The CDR3 protein is CACDPSGTGQRQYF. In DNA form, the CDR3 reads TGTGCCTGCGACCCCTCGGGGACAGGTCAGCGGCAGTACTTC. The chain joins TRBV30 to TRBJ2-7; 8 bases are a match to TRBD1. The V and J ends lost 6 bases and 9 bases, in that order; junction bases with no gene match: 16. The CDR3 spans 14 residues. Per the germline V gene, CDR1 is GTSNPN and CDR2 is SVGIG (reference sequence). Drawing the rest from reference TRBV30 and TRBJ2-7, the complete variable domain is SQTIHQWPATLVQPVGSPLSLECTVEGTSNPNLYWYRQAAGRGLQLLFYSVGIGQISSEVPQNLSASRPQDRQFILSSKKLLLSDSGFYLCACDPSGTGQRQYFGPGTRLTVT.

The V and J genes are TRBV6-5 and TRBJ2-1, with D tentatively TRBD2 (5 bases). This CDR3 region has 16 residues. The V end lost 2 bases, the J end lost 4 bases, and 15 bases lay between the germline ends. CDR1 is MNHEY, CDR2 SVGAGI, per germline. The CDR3: CASSYQGRGPYNEQFF. CDR3 coding DNA: TGTGCCAGCAGTTACCAAGGCCGCGGGCCATACAATGAGCAGTTCTTC.

The V call is TRBV14, the J call TRBJ2-3, with D perhaps matching TRBD1 (6 bases). Trimming left V 1 base short and J 5 bases short, with 7 bases between. The CDR3 length is 13 residues. CDR1 is SGHDN, CDR2 FVKESK, per germline. The CDR3 bases are TGTGCCAGCAGCCAAGGCAGGGGAGATACGCAGTATTTT. The encoded protein is CASSQGRGDTQYF.